A selection of T cell receptor beta chains follows, all from one sample in a study of blood T cell repertoires in COVID-19. Assay used: immunoSEQ multiplex PCR; TCRdb lists only in-frame clones, some missing. The sample contains just over 200,000 clones, 85% to 90% of which appear only once. Material for sequencing was peripheral blood. These receptors came from a man at least 80 years old with acute or convalescent COVID-19. CDR3s include the opening cysteine and the closing phenylalanine or tryptophan. A D gene is named only where the DNA matches it firmly. Clone size is not always given. Where it is, it says once, few, many or a class for expanded clones.

j_call: TRBJ2-7; d_call: .; v_call: TRBV21-1; clone_size: .; cdr3_nt: TGTGCCAGCAGCAACCCCCCGGCCCGGAGCGGGAGGCCCCAGAAGAACGAGCAGTACTTC; cdr3_aa: CASSNPPARSGRPQKNEQYF
j_call: TRBJ2-4; d_call: .; v_call: TRBV6-2/TRBV6-3; clone_size: .; cdr3_nt: TGTGCCAGCAGTTTAAAGGGGGAAAACATTCAGTACTTC; cdr3_aa: CASSLKGENIQYF
j_call: TRBJ1-5; d_call: TRBD1; v_call: TRBV24-1; clone_size: .; cdr3_nt: TGTGCCACCCGGGACAGGGAGGATCAGCCCCAGCATTTT; cdr3_aa: CATRDREDQPQHF
j_call: TRBJ2-3; d_call: .; v_call: TRBV5-1; clone_size: .; cdr3_nt: TGCGCCAGCAGCTCTTCGTATACGCAGTATTTT; cdr3_aa: CASSSSYTQYF
j_call: TRBJ2-1; d_call: TRBD2; v_call: TRBV28; clone_size: .; cdr3_nt: TGTGCCAGCAGTTCGGTAGCGGGGGGGAGCTCCTACAATGAGCAGTTCTTC; cdr3_aa: CASSSVAGGSSYNEQFF
j_call: TRBJ1-4; d_call: TRBD1; v_call: TRBV5-3; clone_size: .; cdr3_nt: TGTGCCAGAAGCTTGAGGCCGGGACAGAAGAATGAAAAACTGTTTTTT; cdr3_aa: CARSLRPGQKNEKLFF
j_call: TRBJ1-5; d_call: TRBD1; v_call: TRBV9; clone_size: once; cdr3_nt: TGTGCCAGCAGCGTAGCGGGACAGGAGGGTCAGCCCCAGCATTTT; cdr3_aa: CASSVAGQEGQPQHF
j_call: TRBJ2-1; d_call: .; v_call: TRBV30; clone_size: .; cdr3_nt: TGTGCCTGGAGCTACGGGAGTGAGCAGTTCTTC; cdr3_aa: CAWSYGSEQFF
j_call: TRBJ1-6; d_call: .; v_call: TRBV6-5; clone_size: .; cdr3_nt: TGTGCCAGCAGTTTTATCAATTCACCCCTCCACTTT; cdr3_aa: CASSFINSPLHF
j_call: TRBJ2-1; d_call: TRBD2; v_call: TRBV5-1; clone_size: .; cdr3_nt: TGCGCCAGCAGCTTGGCCGGACTAGCGGGAGTCGGGATCTTC; cdr3_aa: CASSLAGLAGVGIF
j_call: TRBJ1-1; d_call: .; v_call: TRBV30; clone_size: .; cdr3_nt: TGTGCCTGGAGTGTAGGACAGAACACTGAAGCTTTCTTT; cdr3_aa: CAWSVGQNTEAFF
j_call: TRBJ1-1; d_call: .; v_call: TRBV7-9; clone_size: .; cdr3_nt: TGTGCCAGCAGTTCACAGATGAACACTGAAGCTTTCTTT; cdr3_aa: CASSSQMNTEAFF
j_call: TRBJ1-5; d_call: .; v_call: TRBV19; clone_size: .; cdr3_nt: TGTGCCAGTAGTATACAGGGAAGCAATCAGCCCCAGCATTTT; cdr3_aa: CASSIQGSNQPQHF
j_call: TRBJ2-5; d_call: TRBD1; v_call: TRBV24-1; clone_size: .; cdr3_nt: TGTGCCACCAGTGGGGCCACAGGGGGAGCCGGTGAGACCCAGTACTTC; cdr3_aa: CATSGATGGAGETQYF
j_call: TRBJ2-3; d_call: .; v_call: TRBV11-2; clone_size: .; cdr3_nt: TGTGCCAGCAGCTTAGGAACTAGCACAGATACGCAGTATTTT; cdr3_aa: CASSLGTSTDTQYF
j_call: TRBJ1-1; d_call: TRBD1; v_call: TRBV19; clone_size: .; cdr3_nt: TGTGCCAGTACCAGGGACAGGAACACTGAAGCTTTCTTT; cdr3_aa: CASTRDRNTEAFF
j_call: TRBJ2-2; d_call: TRBD2; v_call: TRBV29-1; clone_size: .; cdr3_nt: TGCAGCGTTGACAAGCGGGAGGGCCGTCCCGGGGAGCTGTTTTTT; cdr3_aa: CSVDKREGRPGELFF
j_call: TRBJ2-3; d_call: .; v_call: TRBV19; clone_size: .; cdr3_nt: TGTGCCAGTAGTATCGGGAAAAGCACAGATACGCAGTATTTT; cdr3_aa: CASSIGKSTDTQYF
j_call: TRBJ1-1; d_call: TRBD1; v_call: TRBV6-2/TRBV6-3; clone_size: .; cdr3_nt: TGTGCCAGCAGTTACTCCGACAGGGGCGGGAACACTGAAGCTTTCTTT; cdr3_aa: CASSYSDRGGNTEAFF
j_call: TRBJ1-5; d_call: .; v_call: TRBV27; clone_size: .; cdr3_nt: TGTGCCAGCAGTTTATTCTATAGCAATCAGCCCCAGCATTTT; cdr3_aa: CASSLFYSNQPQHF
j_call: TRBJ2-1; d_call: .; v_call: TRBV5-1; clone_size: .; cdr3_nt: TGCGCCAGCAGCTTGAGCCTCGAGGGGGAAAAGCAGTTCTTC; cdr3_aa: CASSLSLEGEKQFF
j_call: TRBJ2-1; d_call: .; v_call: TRBV4-3; clone_size: .; cdr3_nt: TGCGCCAGCAGCCAAGACAGGCAGGGGATATACAATGAGCAGTTCTTC; cdr3_aa: CASSQDRQGIYNEQFF
j_call: TRBJ2-5; d_call: .; v_call: TRBV11-1; clone_size: .; cdr3_nt: TGTGCCAGCGGTCGCAGGGGATGGCAAGAGACCCAGTACTTC; cdr3_aa: CASGRRGWQETQYF
j_call: TRBJ2-1; d_call: .; v_call: TRBV14; clone_size: .; cdr3_nt: TGTGCCAGCAGCACGCATTCGGCAGGGGAAGTGAATGAGCAGTTCTTC; cdr3_aa: CASSTHSAGEVNEQFF
j_call: TRBJ2-3; d_call: .; v_call: TRBV30; clone_size: .; cdr3_nt: TGTGCCTGGAGTACCGGACAGCCAGCGCTCACAGATACGCAGTATTTT; cdr3_aa: CAWSTGQPALTDTQYF
j_call: TRBJ1-4; d_call: .; v_call: TRBV27; clone_size: few; cdr3_nt: TGTGCCAGCAGTTTTGGCTCAACTAATGAAAAACTGTTTTTT; cdr3_aa: CASSFGSTNEKLFF
j_call: TRBJ2-3; d_call: .; v_call: TRBV7-2; clone_size: .; cdr3_nt: TGTGCCAGCAGCTTAGTTAGCGTAGATACGCAGTATTTT; cdr3_aa: CASSLVSVDTQYF
j_call: TRBJ2-7; d_call: .; v_call: TRBV11-2; clone_size: .; cdr3_nt: TGTGCCAGCAGCTTAGTGACGGAGAACTACGAGCAGTACTTC; cdr3_aa: CASSLVTENYEQYF
j_call: TRBJ2-3; d_call: TRBD1; v_call: TRBV15; clone_size: few; cdr3_nt: TGTGCCACCAGCAAAAGACAGGGACAAGATACGCAGTATTTT; cdr3_aa: CATSKRQGQDTQYF
j_call: TRBJ2-2; d_call: .; v_call: TRBV7-3; clone_size: .; cdr3_nt: TGTGCCAGCAGCCCACGGCTAGGTTCCGCCGGGGAGCTGTTTTTT; cdr3_aa: CASSPRLGSAGELFF
j_call: TRBJ1-1; d_call: TRBD1; v_call: TRBV7-8; clone_size: .; cdr3_nt: TGTGCCAGCAGCTTAGTGTCAAGGGACAGGATGTGGAACACTGAAGCTTTCTTT; cdr3_aa: CASSLVSRDRMWNTEAFF
j_call: TRBJ2-1; d_call: TRBD2; v_call: TRBV7-2; clone_size: .; cdr3_nt: TGTGCCAGCAGCTACCGAATTAGCGGGAAGGAGCAGTTCTTC; cdr3_aa: CASSYRISGKEQFF
j_call: TRBJ2-2; d_call: .; v_call: TRBV6-2/TRBV6-3; clone_size: .; cdr3_nt: .; cdr3_aa: CASSTSGLAEITGELFF
j_call: TRBJ1-5; d_call: TRBD1; v_call: TRBV27; clone_size: .; cdr3_nt: TGTGCCAGCAGTCCCGGGACAGGGTCGAATCAGCCCCAGCATTTT; cdr3_aa: CASSPGTGSNQPQHF
j_call: TRBJ2-1; d_call: .; v_call: TRBV7-9; clone_size: once; cdr3_nt: TGTGCCAGCAGCTTAGACCGAGTGAGCGGCAATGAGCAGTTCTTC; cdr3_aa: CASSLDRVSGNEQFF
j_call: TRBJ2-1; d_call: TRBD1; v_call: TRBV3-1/TRBV3-2; clone_size: few; cdr3_nt: TGTGCCAGCAGCCAAGGCAGGGGGCTTGATGAGCAGTTCTTC; cdr3_aa: CASSQGRGLDEQFF
j_call: TRBJ1-6; d_call: TRBD1; v_call: TRBV27; clone_size: .; cdr3_nt: TGTGCCAGCAGTTTTGGGGACAGGGCCTATTCACCCCTCCACTTT; cdr3_aa: CASSFGDRAYSPLHF
j_call: TRBJ1-4; d_call: .; v_call: TRBV5-1; clone_size: .; cdr3_nt: TGCGCCAGCAGCTCGGGACTGAGTAATGAAAAACTGTTTTTT; cdr3_aa: CASSSGLSNEKLFF
j_call: TRBJ2-3; d_call: TRBD2; v_call: TRBV29-1; clone_size: .; cdr3_nt: TGCAGCGTTGCTGACACTAGCGGCAGCACAGATACGCAGTATTTT; cdr3_aa: CSVADTSGSTDTQYF
j_call: TRBJ2-5; d_call: .; v_call: TRBV7-2; clone_size: .; cdr3_nt: TGTGCCAGCAGCTTATATTACGGGAGTGAGGAGACCCAGTACTTC; cdr3_aa: CASSLYYGSEETQYF
j_call: TRBJ2-5; d_call: TRBD2; v_call: TRBV7-2; clone_size: .; cdr3_nt: TGTGCCAGCAGCGCCGGCACGGGGGGCCAAGAGACCCAGTACTTC; cdr3_aa: CASSAGTGGQETQYF
j_call: TRBJ2-3; d_call: TRBD1; v_call: TRBV6-6; clone_size: .; cdr3_nt: TGTGCCAGCAGTTACTCGGGGACAGGTACAGATACGCAGTATTTT; cdr3_aa: CASSYSGTGTDTQYF
j_call: TRBJ2-3; d_call: .; v_call: TRBV5-4; clone_size: .; cdr3_nt: TGTGCCAGCAGCCGCGGGGGCGCGGCGGGAACAGATACGCAGTATTTT; cdr3_aa: CASSRGGAAGTDTQYF
j_call: TRBJ1-2; d_call: .; v_call: TRBV19; clone_size: .; cdr3_nt: TGTGCCAGTAAAGGGCAGGGGTTAGGCTACACCTTC; cdr3_aa: CASKGQGLGYTF
j_call: TRBJ1-6; d_call: .; v_call: TRBV12-3/TRBV12-4; clone_size: .; cdr3_nt: TGTGCCAGCAGAAGACAGGTTAATTCACCCCTCCACTTT; cdr3_aa: CASRRQVNSPLHF
j_call: TRBJ1-4; d_call: TRBD1; v_call: TRBV5-4; clone_size: .; cdr3_nt: TGTGCCAGCAGCTCTCGGACAGGCCCAGAAAAACTGTTTTTT; cdr3_aa: CASSSRTGPEKLFF